The entry that follows covers one T cell receptor beta chain sequence. The target antigen is unknown. It was CD45RO-negative cells, positively selected for CCR7, that made up naive CD8 cells, with terminally differentiated effector memory CD45RA+ cells excluded. The CDR3 is 15 residues long. Germline assignment: CDR1 SGHTA and CDR2 FQGTGA. The ends lost 7 bases at V and 2 bases at J; junction bases unmatched: 7. This entry belongs to a study of shared clonotypes between healthy human individuals. Study in general: The cohort had two women and a few men, ages 18 to 49. Each donor's CD8 memory used one plate, CD8 naive two, each CD4 subset three. Findings and caveats of the study: Limitation of the genetic and exposure-history diversity represented came from the few donors.

Some clones are missing from TCRdb's copy, which holds only in-frame ones; the method was immunoSEQ multiplex PCR. This table holds hundreds of thousands of clones, roughly 96% found once. This clonotype was obtained from a woman younger than 45 in good health. V gene TRBV7-3 combines with J gene TRBJ2-2; TRBD2 matches at 7 bases. Sequencing input: naive CD8+ T cells sorted from blood. This CDR3 is CASTRLAANTGELFF. The CDR3 nucleotides read TGTGCCAGCACCCGACTAGCAGCCAACACCGGGGAGCTGTTTTTT.